The 23 T cell receptor beta chains presented below share a single source sample, sequenced in a study of shared clonotypes between healthy human individuals. Assay: immunoSEQ multiplex PCR; the TCRdb copy retains only in-frame clones and omits some. The sample yields under 1,100,000 clones, around four fifths seen once. What was sequenced was memory CD4+ T cells sorted from blood. The subset: CD45RA-negative fraction. The receptor source for this set is a man aged 18 to 30 in good health.

The chain has TRBV19 and TRBJ1-1; D may be TRBD1 (6 bases). This CDR3 region has 14 residues. The V end was cut by 3 bases, the J end by 1 base, with 9 bases between. Germline CDR1 LNHDA, CDR2 SQIVND (reference sequence). The CDR3 DNA is TGTGCCAGTAGTATCACGGGGGCGAACACTGAAGCTTTCTTT. Translation gives CASSITGANTEAFF.

The V call is TRBV27, the J call TRBJ2-3; the D gene is possibly TRBD1 (5 bases). The ends were cut back, 5 bases at V and 5 bases at J, with 8 bases in the middle. Germline V gene data show CDR1 as MNHEY and CDR2 as SMNVEV (reference sequence). CDR3 length: 12 residues. CDR3 amino acids: CASSQGEDTQYF. The CDR3 nucleotides read TGTGCCAGCAGTCAAGGGGAAGATACGCAGTATTTT.

The table lists this clone with a few counts. The V call is TRBV14, the J call TRBJ2-1, with D hard to call. The ends were cut back, 3 bases at V and 9 bases at J, with 15 bases in the middle. There are 14 residues in the CDR3. The V gene's germline CDR1 is SGHDN and CDR2 FVKESK. The CDR3 loop is CASSHWDLKAEQFF. The CDR3 DNA reads TGTGCCAGCAGCCATTGGGATCTAAAGGCTGAGCAGTTCTTC.

CDR3 coding DNA: TGTGCCAGCACCGTGAGGGATACGCAGTATTTT. It encodes CASTVRDTQYF. The chain has TRBV6-1 and TRBJ2-3; D is uncertain. The germline CDR1 and CDR2 sequences are MNHNS and SASEGT. Trimming pared 7 bases from V and 6 bases from J, leaving 8 bases between. This CDR3 comprises 11 residues.

The chain couples TRBV28 to TRBJ1-5, with D possibly matching TRBD1 (6 bases). Trimming cost V 5 bases and J 5 bases, with 13 bases left between them. The germline CDR1 and CDR2 sequences are MDHEN and SYDVKM. The CDR3 totals 14 residues. CDR3 in DNA: TGTGCCAGCAGTCCAGGGGAAGGGTATCAGCCCCAGCATTTT. It yields the protein CASSPGEGYQPQHF.

This clone was recorded at least ten times. V gene TRBV28 combines with J gene TRBJ2-1; D is undetermined. V was shortened by 4 bases and J by 4 bases, with 5 bases between the two germline ends. This CDR3 has 12 residues. Germline CDR1 is MDHEN and CDR2 is SYDVKM. In DNA form, the CDR3 reads TGTGCCAGCAGTTCGATGTACAATGAGCAGTTCTTC. Amino acid sequence: CASSSMYNEQFF.

DNA for the CDR3: TGCGCCAGCAGCACCGCAGGGGGGATCTACGAGCAGTACTTC. Its protein product is CASSTAGGIYEQYF. The chain combines TRBV5-1 with TRBJ2-7, with D maybe TRBD1 (7 bases). CDR1 SGHRS and CDR2 YFSETQ come from the germline V gene. Between the trimmed V and J ends, which lost 4 bases and 3 bases, there was a span of 14 bases. The CDR3 sequence is 14 residues long.

The chain carries TRBV9 and TRBJ2-7; 7 bases line up with TRBD1. The CDR3 length is 12 residues. After removal of 4 bases from V and 5 bases from J, the junction contained 3 bases not matched to a gene. CDR1 and CDR2 from the germline V gene are SGDLS and YYNGEE. The CDR3 loop is CASSPQGDEQYF. The CDR3 bases are TGTGCCAGCAGCCCGCAGGGGGACGAGCAGTACTTC. Together with reference TRBV9 and TRBJ2-7, the CDR3 gives the full variable domain: DSGVTQTPKHLITATGQRVTLRCSPRSGDLSVYWYQQSLDQGLQFLIQYYNGEERAKGNILERFSAQQFPDLHSELNLSSLELGDSALYFCASSPQGDEQYFGPGTRLTVT.

The chain joins TRBV5-5 to TRBJ2-7; D might be TRBD1 (6 bases). The CDR3 length is 15 residues. V was trimmed by 4 bases and J by 5 bases, leaving 19 bases between them. Germline V gives CDR1 SGHKS, CDR2 YYEKEE (reference sequence). CDR3: CASSQNRVYGDEQYF. The CDR3 DNA reads as TGTGCCAGCAGCCAAAACAGGGTTTATGGCGACGAGCAGTACTTC. Using reference TRBV5-5 and TRBJ2-7 for the parts outside the CDR3, the full variable domain is DAGVTQSPTHLIKTRGQQVTLRCSPISGHKSVSWYQQVLGQGPQFIFQYYEKEERGRGNFPDRFSARQFPNYSSELNVNALLLGDSALYLCASSQNRVYGDEQYFGPGTRLTVT.

CDR3 in amino acids: CASSLIIGISTDTQYF. In DNA, the CDR3 is TGTGCCAGCAGCTTAATAATCGGTATTAGCACAGATACGCAGTATTTT. The chain recombines TRBV11-2 with TRBJ2-3, with D hard to call. The CDR3 loop spans 16 amino acids. Trimming stripped 2 bases from V and 0 bases from J, with 12 bases between. Germline CDR1 reads SGHAT; CDR2 reads FQNNGV.

This clone turned up a few times. The chain joins TRBV9 to TRBJ1-1, with D maybe TRBD1 (6 bases). Trimming shortened V by 4 bases and J by 3 bases, and 10 bases separated the two germline ends. Germline loops: CDR1 SGDLS, CDR2 YYNGEE. CDR3 length: 13 residues. Here the CDR3 DNA reads TGTGCCAGCAGCCCCCCAGGGGACACTGAAGCTTTCTTT. Protein: CASSPPGDTEAFF.

This clone was recorded a few times. The chain has TRBV5-6 and TRBJ1-1; no clear D. The CDR3 loop spans 13 amino acids. V lost 2 bases and J lost 4, with 9 bases in between. Looked up from germline, CDR1 is SGHDT and CDR2 is YYEEEE. Here the CDR3 reads CASSFDFTTEAFF. The CDR3, as DNA: TGTGCCAGCAGCTTTGACTTTACCACTGAAGCTTTCTTT.

In regard to this clone: Other nucleotide sequences in the sample specify the same CDR3. The CDR3 DNA is TGCGCCAGCAGCCTGGACAGAAGCTACGAGCAGTACTTC. It specifies CASSLDRSYEQYF. V usage is TRBV5-1 and J usage is TRBJ2-7, with a possible D match to TRBD1 (6 bases). Germline CDR1 SGHRS, CDR2 YFSETQ. The CDR3 length is 13 residues. V lost 4 bases and J lost 3, with 11 bases in between.

The chain joins TRBV6-6 to TRBJ1-6; a weak D match, TRBD1 (5 bases). V gave up 6 bases and J gave up 0 bases, with 9 bases separating them. Germline values: CDR1 MNHNY, CDR2 SVGAGI (reference sequence). CDR3 length: 15 amino acids. This CDR3 is CASRDSLSYNSPLHF. Written as DNA, the CDR3 is TGTGCCAGCAGAGACAGTCTCTCCTATAATTCACCCCTCCACTTT.

In regard to this clone: Just one base apart from a much larger clone, this may be a read error. The chain uses TRBV14 and TRBJ1-2; 8 nucleotides agree with TRBD1. The CDR3 has 14 residues. Per the germline V gene, CDR1 is SGHDN and CDR2 is FVKESK. V was pared by 1 base and J by 4 bases, with 2 bases of the junction left unmatched. The CDR3 loop reads CASSQGTGIYGYTF. In DNA, the CDR3 is TGTGCCAGCAGCCAAGGGACAGGGATCTATGGCTACACCTTC.

This chain connects TRBV6-6 to TRBJ2-1; the D gene could be TRBD1 or TRBD2 (5 bases each). The CDR3 runs 14 residues. Germline V gene sequence: CDR1 MNHNY, CDR2 SVGAGI (reference sequence). The V end was cut by 11 bases, the J end by 3 bases, with 17 bases between. The chain's CDR3 is CAAWGPTNYNEQFF. The CDR3 DNA follows: TGTGCCGCCTGGGGACCTACCAACTACAATGAGCAGTTCTTC.

CDR3 loop: CASSLAGSDTQYF. The CDR3 DNA sequence: TGTGCCAGCAGCTTGGCCGGCTCAGATACGCAGTATTTT. V is TRBV5-8 and J is TRBJ2-3; D is ambiguous. Trimming left V 0 bases short and J 4 bases short, with 6 bases between. The germline V gene encodes CDR1 SGHTS and CDR2 YDEGEE. CDR3 length: 13 residues.

V usage is TRBV28 and J usage is TRBJ2-5, with 7 bases matching TRBD1. This CDR3 spans 16 amino acids. V trimming: 4 bases; J trimming: 2 bases; junction bases outside the gene matches: 10. The germline CDR1 and CDR2 sequences are MDHEN and SYDVKM. DNA for the CDR3: TGTGCCAGCAGTTCGCGACAGGGCCGGGTTCAAGAGACCCAGTACTTC. As protein: CASSSRQGRVQETQYF.

The chain combines TRBV28 with TRBJ2-7, with unresolved D. There are 14 residues in the CDR3. Germline-derived CDR1 and CDR2 are MDHEN and SYDVKM. Trimming removed 4 bases at V and 6 bases at J, with 16 bases between. CDR3: CASSSPSLKIEQYF. For the CDR3, the DNA is TGTGCCAGCAGTTCGCCCTCCCTAAAGATCGAGCAGTACTTC.

The chain combines TRBV2 with TRBJ1-1, with 7 bases matching TRBD1. Trimming cost V 6 bases and J 5 bases; bases outside gene matches: 6. CDR3 length: 13 residues. The germline V gene encodes CDR1 SNHLY and CDR2 FYNNEI. The DNA of the CDR3 is TGTGCCAGCAGGATCGACAGGGCTACTGAAGCTTTCTTT. This codes for CASRIDRATEAFF.

The chain combines TRBV11-2 with TRBJ1-1, with D tentatively TRBD1 (5 bases). V was cut by 5 bases and J by 13 bases, with 23 bases left in between. Looked up from germline, CDR1 is SGHAT and CDR2 is FQNNGV. The CDR3 totals 14 residues. CDR3: CASSHTGARVYVFF. Here the CDR3 DNA reads TGTGCCAGCAGCCATACCGGGGCCCGAGTCTATGTTTTCTTT.

This clone was picked up many times. The chain is built from TRBV7-2 and TRBJ1-3, with D unresolved. CDR1 and CDR2 (germline): SGHTA, FQGNSA. V was clipped by 5 bases and J by 2 bases, with 13 bases between them. The CDR3 consists of 15 residues. CDR3 DNA sequence: TGTGCCAGCAGCCAGCGGACCCCCCCTGGAAACACCATATATTTT. Residues: CASSQRTPPGNTIYF. The entire variable domain, with the rest obtained from reference TRBV7-2 and TRBJ1-3, is as follows: GAGVSQSPSNKVTEKGKDVELRCDPISGHTALYWYRQSLGQGLEFLIYFQGNSAPDKSGLPSDRFSAERTGGSVSTLTIQRTQQEDSAVYLCASSQRTPPGNTIYFGEGSWLTVV.

CDR3 residues: CASSLQLTSTDTQYF. The CDR3 DNA reads as TGTGCCAGCAGCTTACAGCTTACTAGCACAGATACGCAGTATTTT. The J gene is TRBJ2-3, the V gene TRBV11-2; D gene unclear. Per the germline V gene, CDR1 is SGHAT and CDR2 is FQNNGV. CDR3 length: 15 amino acids. Trimming pared 2 bases from V and 0 bases from J, leaving 9 bases between.